This paragraph covers one T cell receptor (beta chain) sequence. This sample stems from a study of blood T cell repertoires in COVID-19. At the level of the study: T cells, B-cell-depleted T cells, or PBMCs supplied cDNA or gDNA.

The age range of participants was about 18 to 95 years, with residence in about two dozen US areas. What the recovered Cohort 3 donors had was two negative PCRs, clearance, or symptom resolution. Germline V gives CDR1 ENHRY, CDR2 SYGVKD. The V segment lost 5 bases and the J segment 1 base; nucleotides outside the gene matches: 3. The length of the CDR3 is 15 residues. Sequenced by immunoSEQ multiplex PCR; TCRdb stores in-frame clones only, minus some. Here the sample spans some 530,000 clones, roughly nine tenths being singletons. The source of this sequence is a woman aged 60-70 years who had recovered from COVID-19. Input material: PBMCs or T cells enriched from blood (not recorded which). This chain connects TRBV10-3 to TRBJ2-5; 11 positions agree with TRBD2. The CDR3 here is CAISLAGGLQETQYF. The CDR3, as DNA: TGTGCCATCAGTCTAGCGGGGGGACTCCAAGAGACCCAGTACTTC.